This passage covers 4 T cell receptor beta chains from one sample sequenced in a study of graft-versus-host responses after intestinal transplantation. Profiled with immunoSEQ multiplex PCR; TCRdb holds only in-frame clones, not every one. The sample consists of approximately 12,000 clones, roughly 92% of them appearing once. Source: PBMCs, taken roughly 110 days after intestinal transplant. These receptor sequences come from a human patient who received an intestinal transplant, so some T cells may come from the graft donor.

The J gene is TRBJ2-3, the V gene TRBV6-1, with 9 bases aligning to TRBD2. The ends lost 0 bases at V and 2 bases at J; junction bases unmatched: 6. Germline loops: CDR1 MNHNS, CDR2 SASEGT. This CDR3 has 17 residues. In nucleotides, the CDR3 is TGTGCCAGCAGTGAAGCGCGGGAGGGGGCCTCCACAGATACGCAGTATTTT. Translated: CASSEAREGASTDTQYF.

V and J are TRBV28 and TRBJ2-7; 8 bases are a match to TRBD1. Per the germline V gene, CDR1 is MDHEN and CDR2 is SYDVKM. The CDR3 has 15 amino acids. After removal of 4 bases from V and 2 bases from J, the junction contained 7 bases not matched to a gene. This chain's CDR3 is CASSSGQGGAYEQYF. CDR3 nucleotides: TGTGCCAGCAGTTCCGGACAGGGAGGTGCCTACGAGCAGTACTTC. The full variable domain, rest sourced from reference TRBV28 and TRBJ2-7, is DVKVTQSSRYLVKRTGEKVFLECVQDMDHENMFWYRQDPGLGLRLIYFSYDVKMKEKGDIPEGYSVSREKKERFSLILESASTNQTSMYLCASSSGQGGAYEQYFGPGTRLTVT.

In regard to this clone: An end of the junction does not agree with germline; a read error may underlie this. This sequence joins TRBV6-1 and TRBJ2-3; TRBD2 matches 9 bases. The germline V gene has CDR1 MNHNS and CDR2 SASEGT. This CDR3 has 18 residues. In nucleotides, the CDR3 is TGTGCCAGCAGTGAAGCTCGTCTAGCGGGATGGCCCACAAATACGCAGTATTTT. Amino acids: CASSEARLAGWPTNTQYF.

This clone has just one count. V and J are TRBV27 and TRBJ2-1; tentatively, D is TRBD1 (5 bases). The CDR3 sequence is 15 residues long. Trimming cost V 5 bases and J 0 bases, with 11 bases left between them. Germline CDR1 reads MNHEY; CDR2 reads SMNVEV (reference sequence). In DNA, the CDR3 is TGTGCCAGCAGTCCCTGGGGCAGCTCCTACAATGAGCAGTTCTTC. Translation: CASSPWGSSYNEQFF.